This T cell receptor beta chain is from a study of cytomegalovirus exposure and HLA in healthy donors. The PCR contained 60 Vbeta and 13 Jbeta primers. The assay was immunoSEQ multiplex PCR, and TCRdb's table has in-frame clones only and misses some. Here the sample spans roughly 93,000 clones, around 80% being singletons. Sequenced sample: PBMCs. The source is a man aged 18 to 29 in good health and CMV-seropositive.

As DNA, the CDR3 is TGTGCCAGCAGACCGGGACAGGGAAACACCGGGGAGCTGTTTTTT. This sequence encodes CASRPGQGNTGELFF. This rearrangement joins TRBV2 to TRBJ2-2, with 9 bases that match TRBD1. CDR3 length: 15 amino acids. V shed 6 bases and J 2 bases; nucleotides not matched to a gene: 4. Germline V CDR1 and CDR2: SNHLY, FYNNEI.